This T cell receptor beta chain was identified during a study of cytomegalovirus exposure and HLA in healthy donors. Broader study findings: Most TCR sequences proved rare, with some public TCRs found in many donors. A later analysis linked a missense DCLRE1C variant to TCR beta V- and J-gene trimming.

Primers included in the PCR were 60 Vbeta and 13 Jbeta primers. TCRdb's copy holds only in-frame clones and misses some; the assay was immunoSEQ multiplex PCR. This sample has about 110,000 clones; around three quarters occur once, and the top ten carry over 5%. At sampling all donors were nominally healthy, likely with unrecorded immune exposures. As concerns this clone: The antigen is not known.

There are 16 residues in the CDR3. The V segment lost 5 bases and the J segment 4 bases; nucleotides outside the gene matches: 14. The V gene's germline CDR1 is SGDLS and CDR2 YYNGEE. The gene calls are TRBV9 and TRBJ1-1, with TRBD1 identical over 7 bases. This receptor was taken from a female donor in good health and CMV-seropositive. Sequenced sample: PBMCs. CDR3 sequence: CASSASNDRVATEAFF. CDR3 sequence (DNA): TGTGCCAGCAGTGCGTCCAACGACAGGGTTGCCACTGAAGCTTTCTTT.